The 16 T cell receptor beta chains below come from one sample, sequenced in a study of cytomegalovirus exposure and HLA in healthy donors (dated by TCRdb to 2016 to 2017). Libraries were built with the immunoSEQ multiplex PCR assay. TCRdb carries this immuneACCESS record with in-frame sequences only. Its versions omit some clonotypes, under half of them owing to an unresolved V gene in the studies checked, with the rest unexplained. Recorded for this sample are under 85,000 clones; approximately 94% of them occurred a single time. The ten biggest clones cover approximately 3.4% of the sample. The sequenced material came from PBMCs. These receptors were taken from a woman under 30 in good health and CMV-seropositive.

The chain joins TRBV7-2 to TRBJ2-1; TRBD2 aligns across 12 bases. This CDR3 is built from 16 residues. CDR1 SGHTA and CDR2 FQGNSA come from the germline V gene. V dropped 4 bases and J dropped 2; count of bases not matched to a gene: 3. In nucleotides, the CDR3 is TGTGCCAGCAGCTGGGGGACTAGCGGGCCCTACAATGAGCAGTTCTTC. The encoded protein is CASSWGTSGPYNEQFF.

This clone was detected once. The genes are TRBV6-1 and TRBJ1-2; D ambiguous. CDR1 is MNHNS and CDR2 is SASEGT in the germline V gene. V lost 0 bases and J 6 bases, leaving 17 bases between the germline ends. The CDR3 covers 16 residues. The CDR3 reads CASSEAGGSGLHGYTF. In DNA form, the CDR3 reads TGTGCCAGCAGTGAAGCTGGAGGGTCAGGTCTGCATGGCTACACCTTC.

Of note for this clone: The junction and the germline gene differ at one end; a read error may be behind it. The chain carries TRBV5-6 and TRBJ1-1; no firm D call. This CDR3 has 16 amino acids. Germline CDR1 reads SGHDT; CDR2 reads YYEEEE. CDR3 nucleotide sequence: TGTGCCAGCAGCTTGTACGGTGGCGGCGTGAAAACTGAAGCTTTCTTT. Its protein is CASSLYGGGVKTEAFF. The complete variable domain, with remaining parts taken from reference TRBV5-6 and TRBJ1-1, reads DAGVTQSPTHLIKTRGQQVTLRCSPKSGHDTVSWYQQALGQGPQFIFQYYEEEERQRGNFPDRFSGHQFPNYSSELNVNALLLGDSALYLCASSLYGGGVKTEAFFGQGTRLTVV.

The CDR3 protein is CASSLGGSNQPQHF. CDR3 bases: TGTGCCAGCAGTTTAGGCGGGAGCAATCAGCCCCAGCATTTT. The chain has TRBV27 and TRBJ1-5; D is undetermined. Germline loops: CDR1 MNHEY, CDR2 SMNVEV (reference sequence). The CDR3 extends over 14 amino acids. Trimming took off 2 bases at V and 1 base at J, with 6 bases between the two ends.

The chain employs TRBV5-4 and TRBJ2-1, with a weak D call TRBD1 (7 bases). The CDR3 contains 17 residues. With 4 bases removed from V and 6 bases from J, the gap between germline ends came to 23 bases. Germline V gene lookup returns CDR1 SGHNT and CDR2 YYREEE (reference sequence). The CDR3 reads CASSVGLTGDGSNEQFF. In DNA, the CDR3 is TGTGCCAGCAGCGTTGGTCTTACAGGGGACGGGAGCAATGAGCAGTTCTTC.

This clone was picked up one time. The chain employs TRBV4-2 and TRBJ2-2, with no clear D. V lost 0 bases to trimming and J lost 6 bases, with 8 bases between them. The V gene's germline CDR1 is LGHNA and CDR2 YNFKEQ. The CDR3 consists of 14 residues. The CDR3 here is CASSQDLVSGELFF. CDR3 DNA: TGTGCCAGCAGCCAAGATTTAGTCTCCGGGGAGCTGTTTTTT.

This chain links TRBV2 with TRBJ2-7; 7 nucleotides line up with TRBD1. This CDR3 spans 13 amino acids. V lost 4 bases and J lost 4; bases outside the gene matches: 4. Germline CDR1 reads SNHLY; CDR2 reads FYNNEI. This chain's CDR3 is CASSGGRGYEQYF. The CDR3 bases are TGTGCCAGCAGTGGGGGCAGGGGGTACGAGCAGTACTTC.

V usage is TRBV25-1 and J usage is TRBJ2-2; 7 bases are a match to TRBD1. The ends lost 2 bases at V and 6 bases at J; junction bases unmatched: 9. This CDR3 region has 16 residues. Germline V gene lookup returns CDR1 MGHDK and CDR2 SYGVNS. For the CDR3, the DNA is TGTGCCAGCAGTGAAAATAGACAGGGCTGGCCCGGGGAGCTGTTTTTT. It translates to CASSENRQGWPGELFF.

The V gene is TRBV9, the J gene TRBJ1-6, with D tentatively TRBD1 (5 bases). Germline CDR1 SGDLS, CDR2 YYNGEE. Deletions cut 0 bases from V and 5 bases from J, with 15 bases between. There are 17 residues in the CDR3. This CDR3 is CASSVGLSGGDNSPLHF. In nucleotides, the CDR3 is TGTGCCAGCAGCGTAGGTTTATCGGGGGGTGATAATTCACCCCTCCACTTT. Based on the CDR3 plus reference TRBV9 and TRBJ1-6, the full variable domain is DSGVTQTPKHLITATGQRVTLRCSPRSGDLSVYWYQQSLDQGLQFLIQYYNGEERAKGNILERFSAQQFPDLHSELNLSSLELGDSALYFCASSVGLSGGDNSPLHFGNGTRLTVT.

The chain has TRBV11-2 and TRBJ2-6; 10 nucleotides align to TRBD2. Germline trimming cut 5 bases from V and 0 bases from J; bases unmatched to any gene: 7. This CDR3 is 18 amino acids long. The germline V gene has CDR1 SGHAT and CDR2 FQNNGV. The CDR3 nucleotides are TGTGCCAGCAGCCCCATAGCGGGGGGTCCCTCTGGGGCCAACGTCCTGACTTTC. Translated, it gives CASSPIAGGPSGANVLTF.

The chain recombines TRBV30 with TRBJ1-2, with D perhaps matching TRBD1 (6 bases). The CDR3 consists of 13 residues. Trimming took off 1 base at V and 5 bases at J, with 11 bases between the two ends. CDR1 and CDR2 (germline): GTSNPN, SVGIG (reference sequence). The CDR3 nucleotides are TGTGCCTGGAGTGCGGACAGACTTTATGGCTACACCTTC. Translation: CAWSADRLYGYTF.

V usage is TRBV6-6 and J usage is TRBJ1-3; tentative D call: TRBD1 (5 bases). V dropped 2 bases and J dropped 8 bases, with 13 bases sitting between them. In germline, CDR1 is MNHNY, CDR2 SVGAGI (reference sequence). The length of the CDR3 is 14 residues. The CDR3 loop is CASSYHRSRDTIYF. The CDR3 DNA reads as TGTGCCAGCAGTTACCACAGGAGTAGGGACACCATATATTTT.

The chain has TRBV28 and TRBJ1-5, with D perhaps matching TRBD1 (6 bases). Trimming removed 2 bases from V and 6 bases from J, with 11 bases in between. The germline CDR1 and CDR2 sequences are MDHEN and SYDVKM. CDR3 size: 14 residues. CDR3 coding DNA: TGTGCCAGCAGTTTAGGGGGCGGAATTCAGCCCCAGCATTTT. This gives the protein CASSLGGGIQPQHF.

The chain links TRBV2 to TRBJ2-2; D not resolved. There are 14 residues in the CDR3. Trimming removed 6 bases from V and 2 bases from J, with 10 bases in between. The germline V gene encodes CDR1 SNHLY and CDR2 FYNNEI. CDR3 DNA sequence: TGTGCCAGCAGGGAGCGAGTCAACACCGGGGAGCTGTTTTTT. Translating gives CASRERVNTGELFF.

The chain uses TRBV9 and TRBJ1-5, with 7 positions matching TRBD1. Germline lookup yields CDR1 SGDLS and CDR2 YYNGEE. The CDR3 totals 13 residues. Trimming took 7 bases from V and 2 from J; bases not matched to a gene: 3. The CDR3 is CASSGQGNQPQHF. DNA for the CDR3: TGTGCCAGCTCCGGACAGGGCAATCAGCCCCAGCATTTT.

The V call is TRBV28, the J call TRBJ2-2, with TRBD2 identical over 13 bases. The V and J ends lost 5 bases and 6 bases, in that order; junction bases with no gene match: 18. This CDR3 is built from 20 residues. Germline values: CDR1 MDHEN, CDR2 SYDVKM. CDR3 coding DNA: TGTGCCAGCAGTACGCTCGGACTAGCGGGAGAGTTGAGTATCTCCGGGGAGCTGTTTTTT. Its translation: CASSTLGLAGELSISGELFF.